One sample yielded the 23 T cell receptor beta chains listed below, sequenced in a study of blood T cell repertoires in COVID-19. Method: immunoSEQ multiplex PCR; TCRdb's copy keeps in-frame clones and lacks some. The sample comprises about 210,000 clones, roughly nine tenths of which are singletons, and more than 0.95% rests with the top ten. The specimen was peripheral blood. These receptors were taken from a man aged 25-45 years with acute or convalescent COVID-19.

CDR3 loop: CASSPNSYSNQPQHF. The CDR3 bases are TGTGCCAGCAGCCCGAACAGTTATAGCAATCAGCCCCAGCATTTT. V and J are TRBV6-5 and TRBJ1-5, with no clear D. The CDR3 runs to 15 residues. Germline CDR1 and CDR2: MNHEY and SVGAGI. V was trimmed by 6 bases and J by 0 bases, leaving 12 bases between them.

This chain links TRBV29-1 with TRBJ1-5; 8 bases agree with TRBD1. The CDR3 spans 14 residues. With V trimmed by 5 bases and J by 3 bases, 6 bases remained unmatched. The germline gives CDR1 SQVTM, CDR2 ANQGSEA. CDR3 amino acids: CSVSQGADNQPQHF. CDR3 DNA: TGCAGCGTTAGCCAGGGGGCAGACAATCAGCCCCAGCATTTT.

V and J are TRBV5-4 and TRBJ1-4, with 8 bases identical to TRBD1. The CDR3 is 15 residues long. Germline V gives CDR1 SGHNT, CDR2 YYREEE (reference sequence). The V gene end was trimmed by 2 bases and the J gene end by 10 bases; junction bases not matched to a gene: 10. The CDR3 sequence is CASSFVGQGVGKLFF. In nucleotides, the CDR3 is TGTGCCAGCAGCTTCGTTGGACAGGGTGTGGGAAAACTGTTTTTT.

This chain links TRBV9 with TRBJ1-2; D is unclear. Trimming removed 6 bases from V and 3 bases from J, with 15 bases in between. From germline, CDR1 is SGDLS and CDR2 YYNGEE. The CDR3 sequence is 14 residues long. The CDR3 DNA follows: TGTGCCAGCACCAACAGATTGACGGACTATGGCTACACCTTC. It specifies CASTNRLTDYGYTF. The full variable domain, completed using reference TRBV9 and TRBJ1-2, is DSGVTQTPKHLITATGQRVTLRCSPRSGDLSVYWYQQSLDQGLQFLIQYYNGEERAKGNILERFSAQQFPDLHSELNLSSLELGDSALYFCASTNRLTDYGYTFGSGTRLTVV.

The V and J genes are TRBV6-1 and TRBJ2-4, with a tentative D call TRBD1 (6 bases). V shed 3 bases and J shed 6 bases, with 18 bases lying between them. The CDR3 has 16 amino acids. Germline values: CDR1 MNHNS, CDR2 SASEGT. CDR3 in amino acids: CASSDRGIRGRNIQYF. The CDR3 coding sequence is TGTGCCAGCAGTGATCGAGGGATCAGGGGAAGAAACATTCAGTACTTC.

The chain couples TRBV3-1 (or the pseudogene TRBV3-2) to TRBJ2-6; D call uncertain. Germline CDR1 reads LGHDT; CDR2 reads YNNKEL (reference sequence). V lost 3 bases, J lost 5 bases, and 5 bases lay in between. This CDR3 is built from 13 residues. The CDR3 nucleotides read TGTGCCAGCAGCCACTTGTGGGCCAACGTCCTGACTTTC. Translating gives CASSHLWANVLTF.

V gene TRBV19 combines with J gene TRBJ2-7; TRBD1 matches at 11 bases. The V and J ends lost 5 bases and 4 bases, in that order; junction bases with no gene match: 7. Germline CDR1 reads LNHDA; CDR2 reads SQIVND (reference sequence). This CDR3 contains 15 residues. As DNA, the CDR3 is TGTGCCAGTAGTGTCGGACAGGGGGCATCATACGAGCAGTACTTC. Residues: CASSVGQGASYEQYF.

The chain carries TRBV1 and TRBJ1-5; the table's D call of TRBD1 was not tested on the DNA. TRBV1 is labeled a pseudogene. This CDR3 has 16 residues. The DNA for the CDR3 is TGCACCAGCAGCCTGTTAAGGGGGCGCGACAATCAGCCCCAGCATTTT. Translation: CTSSLLRGRDNQPQHF.

V is TRBV18 and J is TRBJ2-1; weak D call: TRBD1 (5 bases). There are 15 residues in the CDR3. From germline, CDR1 is KGHSH and CDR2 LQKENI. V was shortened by 0 bases and J by 6 bases, with 12 bases between the two germline ends. The CDR3 nucleotides read TGTGCCAGCTCACCACCGCAGGGAATGTTCAATGAGCAGTTCTTC. Translating gives CASSPPQGMFNEQFF.

This rearrangement joins TRBV5-1 to TRBJ2-5; D uncertain. CDR1 and CDR2 from the germline V gene are SGHRS and YFSETQ. V was shortened by 5 bases and J by 1 base, with 6 bases between the two germline ends. The CDR3 has 12 amino acids. CDR3 sequence (DNA): TGCGCCAGCAGGGCCGTCCAAGAGACCCAGTACTTC. Protein sequence: CASRAVQETQYF.

The chain is built from TRBV7-9 and TRBJ2-7, with D possibly TRBD2 on 6 matching bases. Germline assignment: CDR1 SEHNR and CDR2 FQNEAQ (reference sequence). The CDR3 contains 12 residues. The V end lost 6 bases, the J end lost 3 bases, and 9 bases lay between the germline ends. The CDR3 region is CASSPGGYEQYF. In nucleotides, the CDR3 is TGTGCCAGCAGTCCCGGGGGCTACGAGCAGTACTTC.

This sequence joins TRBV10-3 and TRBJ1-2; tentatively, D is TRBD1 (5 bases). Trimming removed 4 bases from V and 4 bases from J, with 10 bases in between. Germline CDR1 reads ENHRY; CDR2 reads SYGVKD. The CDR3 has 13 amino acids. The CDR3 loop reads CAISVGGTYGYTF. As DNA, the CDR3 is TGTGCCATCAGTGTAGGAGGGACCTATGGCTACACCTTC.

The rearrangement uses TRBV25-1 and TRBJ2-7, with D perhaps TRBD1 (6 bases). The CDR3 covers 14 residues. CDR1 MGHDK and CDR2 SYGVNS come from the germline V gene. Deletions cut 0 bases from V and 3 bases from J, with 9 bases between. The CDR3 here is CASSEYEQGYEQYF. The CDR3 coding sequence is TGTGCCAGCAGTGAATATGAACAGGGCTACGAGCAGTACTTC.

The genes are TRBV3-1 (or the pseudogene TRBV3-2) and TRBJ2-2; a possible D gene is TRBD2 (5 bases). Looked up from germline, CDR1 is LGHDT and CDR2 is YNNKEL (reference sequence). Deletions cut 3 bases from V and 2 bases from J, with 16 bases between. This CDR3 is 17 amino acids long. The CDR3 sequence: CASSQLVTSYNTGELFF. The CDR3, as DNA: TGTGCCAGCAGCCAGCTAGTTACTAGTTATAACACCGGGGAGCTGTTTTTT.

The V gene is TRBV29-1, the J gene TRBJ2-5, with D possibly TRBD1 on 6 matching bases. V dropped 0 bases and J dropped 2 bases, with 13 bases sitting between them. This CDR3 is built from 15 residues. Looked up from germline, CDR1 is SQVTM and CDR2 is ANQGSEA. The CDR3 DNA reads TGCAGCGTTGAAGATGGACAGACACTTCAAGAGACCCAGTACTTC. Translating gives CSVEDGQTLQETQYF.

The V and J genes are TRBV12-5 and TRBJ1-4; the D is unclear. Trimming left V 5 bases short and J 8 bases short, with 3 bases between. The CDR3 is 10 amino acids. Germline CDR1 reads LGHNT; CDR2 reads FRNRAP. The CDR3 loop is CASGEEKLFF. The CDR3 bases are TGTGCTAGTGGTGAGGAAAAACTGTTTTTT.

The chain is built from TRBV4-1 and TRBJ1-6; a possible D gene is TRBD1 (6 bases). This CDR3 is 15 amino acids long. V was cut by 0 bases and J by 11 bases, with 14 bases left in between. CDR1 MGHRA and CDR2 YSYEKL come from the germline V gene. The CDR3 bases are TGCGCCAGCAGCCAAGAGACCAGCGGGGGGCCACCCCTCCACTTT. Its protein is CASSQETSGGPPLHF.

V gene TRBV27 combines with J gene TRBJ1-6; 7 bases map to TRBD1. Germline V CDR1 and CDR2: MNHEY, SMNVEV (reference sequence). CDR3 length equals 16 residues. Trimming cost V 4 bases and J 6 bases; bases outside gene matches: 9. CDR3 sequence: CASSSAARGTNSPLHF. CDR3 nucleotides: TGTGCCAGCAGTTCCGCCGCCAGGGGGACTAATTCACCCCTCCACTTT.

The CDR3 coding sequence is TGTGCCAGCAGCTACCCCGGGGTAGCGGAGACCCAGTACTTC. This translates into CASSYPGVAETQYF. The rearrangement links TRBV5-4 to TRBJ2-5; TRBD2 is a possible D gene (5 bases). This CDR3 has 14 residues. Germline CDR1 reads SGHNT; CDR2 reads YYREEE (reference sequence). The V and J ends lost 3 bases and 5 bases respectively, with 14 bases between them.

The chain combines TRBV30 with TRBJ1-2, with 7 bases aligning to TRBD1. Germline values: CDR1 GTSNPN, CDR2 SVGIG (reference sequence). V shed 4 bases and J 7 bases; nucleotides not matched to a gene: 15. The CDR3 covers 15 residues. This CDR3 reads CAWKQLTGWLGGYTF. For the CDR3, the DNA is TGTGCCTGGAAACAGTTGACAGGGTGGCTAGGTGGCTACACCTTC.

V gene TRBV4-2 combines with J gene TRBJ2-1, with 9 nucleotides matching TRBD2. After removal of 0 bases from V and 4 bases from J, the junction contained 4 bases not matched to a gene. The CDR3 runs 16 residues. Germline loops: CDR1 LGHNA, CDR2 YNFKEQ. The CDR3 reads CASSQEAGGRYNEQFF. CDR3 sequence (DNA): TGTGCCAGCAGCCAAGAGGCGGGGGGGCGTTACAATGAGCAGTTCTTC.

The V gene is TRBV10-1, the J gene TRBJ1-5; maybe TRBD1 (5 bases). The CDR3 covers 14 residues. CDR1 is WNHNN, CDR2 SYGVQD, per germline (reference sequence). Trimming removed 2 bases at V and 6 bases at J, with 11 bases between. The CDR3 nucleotides read TGCGCCAGCAGTGAGCATCAGGGTGGTCAGCCCCAGCATTTT. Protein sequence: CASSEHQGGQPQHF.

The J gene is TRBJ2-1, the V gene TRBV3-1 (or the pseudogene TRBV3-2); TRBD2 aligns across 8 bases. Per germline, CDR1 LGHDT and CDR2 YNNKEL (reference sequence). The CDR3 runs to 15 residues. V shed 1 base and J 7 bases; nucleotides not matched to a gene: 6. The CDR3 region has the DNA TGTGCCAGCAGCCAAGGACTAGCGATTCGGAATGAGCAGTTCTTC. Residues: CASSQGLAIRNEQFF.